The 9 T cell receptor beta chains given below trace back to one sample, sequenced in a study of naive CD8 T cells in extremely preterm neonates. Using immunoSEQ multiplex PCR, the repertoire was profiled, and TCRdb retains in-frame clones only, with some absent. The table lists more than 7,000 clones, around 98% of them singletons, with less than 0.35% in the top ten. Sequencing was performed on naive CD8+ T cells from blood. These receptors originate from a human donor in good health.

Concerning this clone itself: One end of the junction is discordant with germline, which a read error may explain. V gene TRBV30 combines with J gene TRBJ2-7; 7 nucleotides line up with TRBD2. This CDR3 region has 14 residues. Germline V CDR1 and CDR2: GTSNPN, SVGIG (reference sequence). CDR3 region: CAWWEGSGAYVQYF. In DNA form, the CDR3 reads TGTGCCTGGTGGGAGGGTAGCGGAGCTTACGTGCAGTACTTC.

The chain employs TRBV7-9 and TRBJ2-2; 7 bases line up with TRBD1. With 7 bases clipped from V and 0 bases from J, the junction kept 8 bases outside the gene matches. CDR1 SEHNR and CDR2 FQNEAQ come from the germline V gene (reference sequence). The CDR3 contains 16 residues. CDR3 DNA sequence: TGTGCCAGCACCTCCATCGGGACAGCGAACACCGGGGAGCTGTTTTTT. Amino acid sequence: CASTSIGTANTGELFF.

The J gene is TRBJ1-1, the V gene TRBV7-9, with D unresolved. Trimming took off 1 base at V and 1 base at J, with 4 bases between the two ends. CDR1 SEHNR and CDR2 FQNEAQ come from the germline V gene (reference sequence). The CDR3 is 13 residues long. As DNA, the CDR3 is TGTGCCAGCAGCTTAGGAGCGAACACTGAAGCTTTCTTT. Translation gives CASSLGANTEAFF.

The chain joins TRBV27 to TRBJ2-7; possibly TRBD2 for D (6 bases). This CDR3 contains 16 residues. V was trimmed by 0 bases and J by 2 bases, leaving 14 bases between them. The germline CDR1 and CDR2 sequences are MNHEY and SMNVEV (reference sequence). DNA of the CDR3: TGTGCCAGCAGTTTATCGGGCGGGGAGAGGACCTACGAGCAGTACTTC. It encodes CASSLSGGERTYEQYF.

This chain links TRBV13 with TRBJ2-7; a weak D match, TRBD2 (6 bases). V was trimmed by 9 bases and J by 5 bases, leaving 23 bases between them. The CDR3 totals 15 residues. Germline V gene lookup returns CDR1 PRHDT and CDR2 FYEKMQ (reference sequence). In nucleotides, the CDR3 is TGTGCCAGTTCTAAAGGGGCGGGGTTGTTGGACGAGCAGTACTTC. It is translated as CASSKGAGLLDEQYF.

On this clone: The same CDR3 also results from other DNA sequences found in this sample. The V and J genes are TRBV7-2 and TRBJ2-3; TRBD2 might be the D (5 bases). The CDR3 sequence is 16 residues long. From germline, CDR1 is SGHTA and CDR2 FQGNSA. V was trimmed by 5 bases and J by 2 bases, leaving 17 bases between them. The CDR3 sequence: CASSLWLAGPTDTQYF. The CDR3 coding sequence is TGTGCCAGCAGCCTCTGGCTGGCGGGTCCCACAGATACGCAGTATTTT.

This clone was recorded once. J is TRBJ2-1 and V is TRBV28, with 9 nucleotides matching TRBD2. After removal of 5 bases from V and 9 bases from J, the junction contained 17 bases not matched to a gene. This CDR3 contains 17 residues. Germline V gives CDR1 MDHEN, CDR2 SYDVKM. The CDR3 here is CASSPSDPSGAGGEQFF. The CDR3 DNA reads TGTGCCAGCAGTCCCTCCGATCCTAGCGGGGCGGGGGGTGAGCAGTTCTTC.

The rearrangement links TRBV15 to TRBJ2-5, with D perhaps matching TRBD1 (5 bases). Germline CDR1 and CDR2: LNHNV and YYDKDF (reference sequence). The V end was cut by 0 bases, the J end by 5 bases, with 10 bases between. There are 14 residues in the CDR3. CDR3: CATSRDDSAETQYF. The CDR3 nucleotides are TGTGCCACCAGCAGAGATGACAGTGCCGAGACCCAGTACTTC.

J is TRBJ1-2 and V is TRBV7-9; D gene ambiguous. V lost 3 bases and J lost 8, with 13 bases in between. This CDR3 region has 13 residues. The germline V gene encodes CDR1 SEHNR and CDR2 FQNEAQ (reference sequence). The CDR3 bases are TGTGCCAGCAGCTTGATAGAAGGAGGGGGCTACACCTTC. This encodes CASSLIEGGGYTF.